This note documents a single T cell receptor (beta chain) sequence. Its antigen is unidentified. The data were obtained in a study of tumor-infiltrating lymphocytes in primary liver carcinoma. As for the study in general: Men and women, 30 to 69 years of age, made up the patients. In every tissue type, samples returned a similar yield of roughly 3.65 to 8 million productive TCRbeta reads.

Extraction of RNA together with DNA used roughly 19-32 mg of unsorted bulk tissue. Making TCR beta cDNA involved around 500 ng total RNA and a constant-region primer. ARM-PCR, slightly modified, supplied the TCR beta libraries through three nested multiplex PCR rounds. The two initial PCR rounds, about 9 cycles each, used TRBV1-TRBV30 forward and C-beta reverse primers. TCRdb used MiXCR to reprocess the multiplex PCR reads, holding one entry per CDR3 protein. Seen here are 44,000 or so distinct CDR3 sequences, about three quarters observed once, and the top ten hold 25% to 30%. Germline-derived CDR1 and CDR2 are LGHNA and YNFKEQ. The CDR3 has 19 amino acids. Trimming removed 0 bases from V and 4 bases from J, with 19 bases in between. Points from the study as a whole: Researchers report that only about 7-25% of top clones turned up in all five tumor regions.

The receptor's source is a man aged 40-55 years with primary liver carcinoma and hepatitis B virus infection. This sequence joins TRBV4-2 and TRBJ2-6, with D tentatively TRBD2 (5 bases). What was sequenced was liver tumor tissue from sampling region 5. Subset described: tumor region T5, tumor centre. The CDR3 is CASSQEWATTISGANVLTF. The CDR3 region has the DNA TGTGCCAGCAGCCAAGAGTGGGCGACTACCATCTCAGGGGCCAACGTCCTGACTTTC.